This is a list of T cell receptor beta chains from one sample in a study of CD8+ T cells in alopecia areata. The table came from immunoSEQ multiplex PCR; TCRdb's copy has only in-frame clones and leaves some out. The top ten hold 36% of the sample, which has under 150,000 clones, 62% seen once. Sequencing was performed on CD8+ T cells sorted from blood. These receptors originate from a human donor in good health. CDR3s include the opening cysteine and the closing phenylalanine or tryptophan. A D gene is named only where the DNA matches it firmly. Clone size is stated in some rows and not others, as once, few, many or a class when expanded.

TRBJ2-3	-	once	TRBV6-5	TGTGCCAGCAGTCCTGGGATCACAGATACGCAGTATTTT	CASSPGITDTQYF
TRBJ2-1	-	few	TRBV11-3	TGTGCCAGCAGCGCGGTAGCGGCCGCTGAGCAGTTCTTC	CASSAVAAAEQFF
TRBJ2-1	TRBD2	-	TRBV30	TGTGCCTGGACCTCCGGGCTAGCGGGAGGATACTCCTACAATGAGCAGTTCTTC	CAWTSGLAGGYSYNEQFF
TRBJ2-1	-	-	TRBV30	TGTGCCTGGAGTGTAGGGGAGCCCTCCTACAATGAGCAGTTCTTC	CAWSVGEPSYNEQFF
TRBJ1-2	-	-	TRBV9	TGTGCCAGCAGCGTAGAGGTTACAGGGCAAGGTGGCTACACCTTC	CASSVEVTGQGGYTF
TRBJ1-4	-	-	TRBV4-2	TGTGCCAGCAGCCAAGAAGAAGCAGGGTGGACTGAAAAACTGTTTTTT	CASSQEEAGWTEKLFF
TRBJ2-3	TRBD2	once	TRBV27	TGTGCCAGCGGCCCGGGGACTAGCGGGAGTATCATCCCAGATACGCAGTATTTT	CASGPGTSGSIIPDTQYF
TRBJ2-2	-	-	TRBV9	TGTGCCAGCAGCGTGAGCGGCACCGGGGAGCTGTTTTTT	CASSVSGTGELFF
TRBJ2-7	-	-	TRBV7-9	TGTGCCAGCAGCACTCACGTTGGCGAGCAGTACTTC	CASSTHVGEQYF
TRBJ2-7	-	-	TRBV29-1	TGCAGCGTCGGAAGTACGAGCTCCTACGAGCAGTACTTC	CSVGSTSSYEQYF
TRBJ1-2	-	-	TRBV29-1	TGCAGCGTTGGCAGCAGGAATGGCTACACCTTC	CSVGSRNGYTF
TRBJ1-2	-	few	TRBV29-1	TGCAGCGTTGATTCCGGATATGGCTACACCTTC	CSVDSGYGYTF
TRBJ2-5	-	-	TRBV7-9	TGTGCCAGCAGCTTACATTGGGCAGAGCCTCAAGAGACCCAGTACTTC	CASSLHWAEPQETQYF
TRBJ2-5	-	-	TRBV7-9	TGTGCCAGCAGCGACCCCAGGTATCGGGAGACCCAGTACTTC	CASSDPRYRETQYF
TRBJ2-3	-	-	TRBV4-1	TGCGCCAGCAGCCAAGTTGTTCCGGGAGCGGCAGATACGCAGTATTTT	CASSQVVPGAADTQYF
TRBJ2-7	-	many	TRBV27	TGTGCCAGCAGCTCGGGACCAGGCTACGAGCAGTACTTC	CASSSGPGYEQYF
TRBJ1-5	-	-	TRBV28	TGTGCCAGCAGTTCAGGGGTCCGTAGCAATCAGCCCCAGCATTTT	CASSSGVRSNQPQHF
TRBJ2-7	TRBD1	few	TRBV7-9	TGTGCCAGCCGGGACAGTTCCTACGAGCAGTACTTC	CASRDSSYEQYF
TRBJ1-2	-	-	TRBV6-7	TGTGCCAGCAAAGGGAATGGCTACACCTTC	CASKGNGYTF
TRBJ2-7	TRBD2	-	TRBV27	TGTGCCAGCAGTTACCTAGCGGGAGAGGTTCGCGAGCAGTACTTC	CASSYLAGEVREQYF
TRBJ2-1	TRBD2	-	TRBV12-5	TGTGCTAGTGGTTTGGTACAAGTCGGACTAGCGGGGGAGTACAATGAGCAGTTCTTC	CASGLVQVGLAGEYNEQFF
TRBJ2-1	TRBD1	-	TRBV29-1	TGCAGCGCGCCGGGACAGTACTACAATGAGCAGTTCTTC	CSAPGQYYNEQFF
TRBJ2-2	TRBD1	-	TRBV29-1	TGCAGCGTCGAACGAGACAGGGGGCGCGCCGGGGAGCTGTTTTTT	CSVERDRGRAGELFF
TRBJ2-7	-	-	TRBV5-6	TGTGCCAGCAGCTTGGGGAGCGGCACCTACGAGCAGTACTTC	CASSLGSGTYEQYF
TRBJ2-2	-	once	TRBV12-5	TGTGCTAGTGGTCCCGACACCGGGGAGCTGTTTTTT	CASGPDTGELFF
TRBJ2-3	-	-	TRBV27	TGTGCCAGCAGTTTATGGGCAGACACAGATACGCAGTATTTT	CASSLWADTDTQYF